The 26 T cell receptor beta chains in this list originate from one sample, sequenced in a study of blood T cell repertoires in COVID-19. The table came from immunoSEQ multiplex PCR; TCRdb's copy has only in-frame clones and leaves some out. The sample includes about 200,000 clones, roughly nine tenths of them seen just once. Sequencing was done on a sample of peripheral blood. The origin of the receptors is a woman in her 50s with acute or convalescent COVID-19.

A single count supports this clone. CDR3 coding DNA: TGCAGCTCCGGGACAGGGTACAATGAGCAGTTCTTC. Translated, it gives CSSGTGYNEQFF. This chain connects TRBV29-1 to TRBJ2-1; TRBD1 aligns across 9 bases. J was trimmed by 4 bases and V by 8 bases; bases with no gene match: 3. The CDR3 runs to 12 residues. The germline CDR1 and CDR2 sequences are SQVTM and ANQGSEA.

The V and J genes are TRBV9 and TRBJ2-7, with 7 bases matching TRBD1. V dropped 3 bases and J dropped 7; count of bases not matched to a gene: 10. Germline assignment: CDR1 SGDLS and CDR2 YYNGEE. The CDR3 covers 14 residues. The CDR3 region is CASSERQGDGEQYF. CDR3 nucleotides: TGTGCCAGCAGCGAAAGACAGGGCGACGGTGAGCAGTACTTC.

V is TRBV6-2 or TRBV6-3 and J is TRBJ1-5; tentatively, D is TRBD1 (6 bases). CDR3 length: 16 amino acids. The V gene's germline CDR1 is MNHEY and CDR2 SVGEGT. V lost 4 bases to trimming and J lost 3 bases, with 16 bases between them. In nucleotides, the CDR3 is TGTGCCAGCAGTTTGGACAGCCAATACCCCAATCAGCCCCAGCATTTT. Translating gives CASSLDSQYPNQPQHF.

V usage is TRBV19 and J usage is TRBJ2-5; TRBD1 might be the D (7 bases). CDR3 length equals 13 residues. The germline V gene encodes CDR1 LNHDA and CDR2 SQIVND (reference sequence). With 7 bases removed from V and 5 bases from J, the gap between germline ends came to 14 bases. The DNA of the CDR3 is TGTGCCAGTACCGCACAGGGGAGGGAGACCCAGTACTTC. This codes for CASTAQGRETQYF.

This sequence joins TRBV7-2 and TRBJ2-7; tentative D call: TRBD2 (5 bases). The CDR3 sequence is 15 residues long. Per the germline V gene, CDR1 is SGHTA and CDR2 is FQGNSA. V was shortened by 8 bases and J by 3 bases, with 20 bases between the two germline ends. CDR3 loop: CASAQGSVQIYEQYF. Here the CDR3 DNA reads TGTGCCAGCGCGCAAGGTAGCGTTCAGATCTACGAGCAGTACTTC.

The CDR3 nucleotides are TGTGCCAGTAGTCCCACCCCCCGTCTAGCGGAGTACAATGAGCAGTTCTTC. Protein product: CASSPTPRLAEYNEQFF. This rearrangement joins TRBV19 to TRBJ2-1; the match to TRBD2 covers 7 bases. This CDR3 contains 17 residues. The junction had 14 bases not matched to a gene; V was cut back by 5 bases and J by 4 bases. The germline V gene encodes CDR1 LNHDA and CDR2 SQIVND (reference sequence). Full variable domain (missing parts from reference TRBV19 and TRBJ2-1): DGGITQSPKYLFRKEGQNVTLSCEQNLNHDAMYWYRQDPGQGLRLIYYSQIVNDFQKGDIAEGYSVSREKKESFPLTVTSAQKNPTAFYLCASSPTPRLAEYNEQFFGPGTRLTVL.

The chain carries TRBV19 and TRBJ1-2, with 12 nucleotides matching TRBD1. Germline V CDR1 and CDR2: LNHDA, SQIVND (reference sequence). V shed 5 bases and J 12 bases; nucleotides not matched to a gene: 13. The CDR3 contains 15 residues. CDR3 DNA sequence: TGTGCCAGTAGTTCCCTGGGACAGGGGGCCCCCCGGAACACCTTC. It encodes CASSSLGQGAPRNTF. Together with reference TRBV19 and TRBJ1-2, the CDR3 gives the full variable domain: DGGITQSPKYLFRKEGQNVTLSCEQNLNHDAMYWYRQDPGQGLRLIYYSQIVNDFQKGDIAEGYSVSREKKESFPLTVTSAQKNPTAFYLCASSSLGQGAPRNTFGSGTRLTVV.

This chain uses TRBV5-5 with TRBJ1-3; D possibly corresponds to TRBD1 (5 bases). Trimming removed 2 bases from V and 4 bases from J, with 10 bases in between. The CDR3 runs to 14 residues. CDR1 is SGHKS, CDR2 YYEKEE, per germline (reference sequence). Here the CDR3 DNA reads TGTGCCAGCAGCTTCGCCGACAGAGGAAACACCATATATTTT. It encodes CASSFADRGNTIYF. Variable domain in full (rest from reference TRBV5-5 and TRBJ1-3): DAGVTQSPTHLIKTRGQQVTLRCSPISGHKSVSWYQQVLGQGPQFIFQYYEKEERGRGNFPDRFSARQFPNYSSELNVNALLLGDSALYLCASSFADRGNTIYFGEGSWLTVV.

The J gene is TRBJ1-1, the V gene TRBV21-1; TRBD1 was called by the table and not checked on the DNA. TRBV21-1 is a recognized pseudogene. This CDR3 has 18 amino acids. The CDR3 reads CASSKGRQAVNMNTEAFF. The CDR3 region has the DNA TGTGCCAGCAGCAAAGGGAGACAGGCGGTTAACATGAACACTGAAGCTTTCTTT.

The J gene is TRBJ2-3, the V gene TRBV27; possibly TRBD2 for D (5 bases). The CDR3 runs to 12 residues. In germline, CDR1 is MNHEY, CDR2 SMNVEV (reference sequence). V was cut by 8 bases and J by 3 bases, with 9 bases left in between. CDR3 DNA sequence: TGTGCCAGCGGGAGTGTTACAGATACGCAGTATTTT. Protein sequence: CASGSVTDTQYF.

In regard to this clone: Other DNA sequences within the sample encode an identical CDR3. The chain employs TRBV5-1 and TRBJ2-3, with 11 bases aligning to TRBD1. After removal of 4 bases from V and 4 bases from J, the junction contained 2 bases not matched to a gene. Germline lookup yields CDR1 SGHRS and CDR2 YFSETQ. This CDR3 has 14 amino acids. CDR3 amino acids: CASSLGQGADTQYF. The CDR3 nucleotides read TGCGCCAGCAGCCTGGGACAGGGGGCAGATACGCAGTATTTT. Full variable domain (outside the CDR3, taken from reference TRBV5-1 and TRBJ2-3): KAGVTQTPRYLIKTRGQQVTLSCSPISGHRSVSWYQQTPGQGLQFLFEYFSETQRNKGNFPGRFSGRQFSNSRSEMNVSTLELGDSALYLCASSLGQGADTQYFGPGTRLTVL.

In its sample, this clone was seen a few times. This chain connects TRBV29-1 to TRBJ1-2; D may be TRBD1 (6 bases). V lost 0 bases to trimming and J lost 3 bases, with 14 bases between them. The length of the CDR3 is 15 residues. Looked up from germline, CDR1 is SQVTM and CDR2 is ANQGSEA. This chain's CDR3 is CSVEDWTEAHYGYTF. CDR3 DNA: TGCAGCGTTGAAGATTGGACAGAAGCTCACTATGGCTACACCTTC.

The sample holds one count of this clone. The chain uses TRBV6-5 and TRBJ1-6; a possible D gene is TRBD1 (5 bases). The CDR3 loop spans 14 amino acids. The V gene's germline CDR1 is MNHEY and CDR2 SVGAGI. Between the trimmed V and J ends, which lost 7 bases and 5 bases, there was a span of 12 bases. CDR3 protein: CASTSPGNNSPLHF. The DNA for the CDR3 is TGTGCCAGCACCTCCCCAGGGAATAATTCACCCCTCCACTTT.

This rearrangement joins TRBV2 to TRBJ2-7, with 11 bases aligning to TRBD2. CDR3 length equals 14 residues. The V and J ends lost 6 bases and 2 bases, in that order; junction bases with no gene match: 3. Germline lookup yields CDR1 SNHLY and CDR2 FYNNEI. The CDR3 protein is CASRGTSGAYEQYF. CDR3 nucleotide sequence: TGTGCCAGCAGGGGGACTAGCGGTGCCTACGAGCAGTACTTC.

The chain couples TRBV5-6 to TRBJ1-4, with D perhaps matching TRBD1 (6 bases). This CDR3 is built from 13 residues. With 5 bases removed from V and 5 bases from J, the gap between germline ends came to 10 bases. Germline values: CDR1 SGHDT, CDR2 YYEEEE. Here the CDR3 reads CASRDRVNEKLFF. In nucleotides, the CDR3 is TGTGCCAGCAGGGACAGAGTGAATGAAAAACTGTTTTTT.

The V gene is TRBV2, the J gene TRBJ2-7; TRBD2 is a possible D gene (6 bases). Germline CDR1 SNHLY, CDR2 FYNNEI. CDR3 length equals 14 residues. Trimming removed 3 bases from V and 2 bases from J, with 11 bases in between. The CDR3 protein is CASSDMTSTYEQYF. CDR3 nucleotides: TGTGCCAGCAGTGACATGACTAGTACCTACGAGCAGTACTTC. The whole variable domain, remainder taken from reference TRBV2 and TRBJ2-7, is EPEVTQTPSHQVTQMGQEVILRCVPISNHLYFYWYRQILGQKVEFLVSFYNNEISEKSEIFDDQFSVERPDGSNFTLKIRSTKLEDSAMYFCASSDMTSTYEQYFGPGTRLTVT.

This chain connects TRBV19 to TRBJ2-7; a possible D gene is TRBD2 (5 bases). Germline V gene lookup returns CDR1 LNHDA and CDR2 SQIVND (reference sequence). The CDR3 length is 15 residues. V was pared by 6 bases and J by 3 bases, with 18 bases between. The CDR3 loop reads CASSPEDVSRYEQYF. CDR3 coding DNA: TGTGCCAGTAGCCCGGAGGATGTAAGCCGCTACGAGCAGTACTTC.

The sample holds a few counts of this clone. This chain uses TRBV2 with TRBJ2-2, with a possible D match to TRBD1 (6 bases). Germline V gives CDR1 SNHLY, CDR2 FYNNEI. The CDR3 has 13 residues. With 8 bases removed from V and 0 bases from J, the gap between germline ends came to 7 bases. The CDR3 DNA is TGTGCCAGCGGACAGCCGAACACCGGGGAGCTGTTTTTT. Translation gives CASGQPNTGELFF. Full variable domain (outside the CDR3, taken from reference TRBV2 and TRBJ2-2): EPEVTQTPSHQVTQMGQEVILRCVPISNHLYFYWYRQILGQKVEFLVSFYNNEISEKSEIFDDQFSVERPDGSNFTLKIRSTKLEDSAMYFCASGQPNTGELFFGEGSRLTVL.

The chain uses TRBV28 and TRBJ2-3; unclear D gene. Trimming took 5 bases from V and 13 from J, leaving 22 bases between them. Germline CDR1 MDHEN, CDR2 SYDVKM. This CDR3 comprises 14 residues. The CDR3 region is CASSLVSTQPFKYF. As DNA, the CDR3 is TGTGCCAGCAGTCTGGTTTCGACTCAACCCTTTAAGTATTTT. Looking up the rest from reference TRBV28 and TRBJ2-3 gives the full variable domain: DVKVTQSSRYLVKRTGEKVFLECVQDMDHENMFWYRQDPGLGLRLIYFSYDVKMKEKGDIPEGYSVSREKKERFSLILESASTNQTSMYLCASSLVSTQPFKYFGPGTRLTVL.

This rearrangement joins TRBV9 to TRBJ2-3; a weak D match, TRBD1 (6 bases). The V gene lost 3 bases and the J gene lost 7 bases, with 30 bases spanning the gap. CDR1 and CDR2 (germline): SGDLS, YYNGEE. CDR3 size: 19 residues. The CDR3 reads CASSALPGADSITGYTQYF. In DNA form, the CDR3 reads TGTGCCAGCAGCGCCCTTCCTGGGGCAGACTCTATAACAGGGTATACGCAGTATTTT.

The J gene is TRBJ2-7, the V gene TRBV27; no clear D gene. V was pared by 3 bases and J by 3 bases, with 6 bases between. Looked up from germline, CDR1 is MNHEY and CDR2 is SMNVEV (reference sequence). This CDR3 is 12 amino acids long. CDR3 region: CASSFGHYEQYF. In nucleotides, the CDR3 is TGTGCCAGCAGTTTTGGGCACTACGAGCAGTACTTC.

This rearrangement joins TRBV6-5 to TRBJ1-2; 9 bases fit TRBD1. The V segment lost 7 bases and the J segment 5 bases; nucleotides outside the gene matches: 11. Germline lookup yields CDR1 MNHEY and CDR2 SVGAGI. CDR3 length: 15 amino acids. The CDR3 nucleotides read TGTGCCAGCAAACCTGGGGACAGGGTAGAGTATGGCTACACCTTC. Translating it yields CASKPGDRVEYGYTF.

The V and J genes are TRBV7-2 and TRBJ2-3; 11 bases align to TRBD2. There are 17 residues in the CDR3. CDR1 is SGHTA and CDR2 is FQGNSA in the germline V gene. Trimming took 4 bases from V and 2 from J; bases not matched to a gene: 8. CDR3 in DNA: TGTGCCAGCAGCTCCATCAGACTAGCGGGACTCACAGATACGCAGTATTTT. It codes for CASSSIRLAGLTDTQYF.

This chain links TRBV19 with TRBJ1-1; the match to TRBD1 covers 10 bases. J lost 4 bases, V lost 7 bases, and 9 bases had no gene match. CDR3 length equals 15 residues. Germline CDR1 reads LNHDA; CDR2 reads SQIVND (reference sequence). The CDR3 DNA reads as TGTGCCAGTATGGACAGGGGGACATGGGCCACTGAAGCTTTCTTT. Translation gives CASMDRGTWATEAFF.

V is TRBV7-2 and J is TRBJ2-7; TRBD1 matches at 7 bases. Per germline, CDR1 SGHTA and CDR2 FQGNSA. V was clipped by 1 base and J by 3 bases; unmatched bases: 9. The CDR3 is 16 residues long. The CDR3 region has the DNA TGTGCCAGCAGCTTAGGGGCGGGCAGGGGGAACTACGAGCAGTACTTC. It codes for CASSLGAGRGNYEQYF.

J is TRBJ1-4 and V is TRBV6-5, with D maybe TRBD1 (6 bases). Germline assignment: CDR1 MNHEY and CDR2 SVGAGI. V dropped 0 bases and J dropped 8 bases, with 13 bases sitting between them. This CDR3 is 15 amino acids long. Here the CDR3 DNA reads TGTGCCAGCAGTTACTCGATACAGGGAATGGAAAAACTGTTTTTT. It codes for CASSYSIQGMEKLFF.